Listed below are T cell receptor beta chains from one sample, sequenced in a study of control samples from healthy donors and cancer patients. Clones were read by immunoSEQ multiplex PCR, and TCRdb kept only the in-frame ones, dropping some. In the table there are 45,000 to 65,000 clones, roughly 86% of which are singletons. Sequenced material: PBMCs. These receptors were collected from a man between 50 and 59 years old with head and neck cancer. CDR3s include the opening cysteine and the closing phenylalanine or tryptophan. A D gene is named only where the DNA matches it firmly. Expanded clones get a size class; other rows say once, few or many, or leave the size out.

d_call,cdr3_length,j_call,clone_size,v_call,cdr3_aa,cdr3_nt
NA,14,TRBJ1-4,NA,TRBV28,CASRRDRNNEKLFF,TGTGCCAGCAGGCGAGACAGGAATAATGAAAAACTGTTTTTT
TRBD1,14,TRBJ1-6,few,TRBV28,CASSHRGDNSPLHF,TGTGCCAGCAGTCACAGGGGGGATAATTCACCCCTCCACTTT
TRBD2,17,TRBJ2-5,NA,TRBV4-2,CASSRAETSGQVETQYF,TGTGCCAGCAGCCGGGCTGAGACTAGCGGGCAAGTGGAGACCCAGTACTTC
NA,14,TRBJ1-5,NA,TRBV7-2,CASRQSTVGQPQHF,TGTGCCAGCAGACAAAGCACGGTCGGTCAGCCCCAGCATTTT
NA,16,TRBJ2-4,NA,TRBV4-3,CASSQDRAGSKNIQYF,TGCGCCAGCAGCCAAGATCGGGCCGGGTCCAAAAACATTCAGTACTTC
TRBD2,16,TRBJ2-1,NA,TRBV9,CASSPSGTSGNNEQFF,TGTGCCAGCAGCCCCAGCGGGACTAGCGGAAACAATGAGCAGTTCTTC
NA,15,TRBJ2-5,NA,TRBV5-6,CASSFRTLGGETQYF,TGTGCCAGCAGCTTCCGCACCCTCGGGGGAGAGACCCAGTACTTC
TRBD1,16,TRBJ2-2,NA,TRBV7-6,CASSLGTGGLTGELFF,TGTGCCAGCAGCTTAGGAACAGGGGGTCTAACCGGGGAGCTGTTTTTT
NA,15,TRBJ2-7,NA,TRBV4-1,CASSQVLAGAYEQYF,TGCGCCAGCAGCCAAGTTCTGGCAGGTGCCTACGAGCAGTACTTC
NA,13,TRBJ2-2,once,TRBV7-2,CASSVTERGELFF,TGTGCCAGCAGCGTGACTGAGCGGGGGGAGCTGTTTTTT
TRBD2,16,TRBJ2-7,NA,TRBV6-2/TRBV6-3,CASSSTSGIGTYEQYF,TGTGCCAGCAGTTCTACTAGCGGGATCGGTACCTACGAGCAGTACTTC
NA,15,TRBJ2-6,NA,TRBV5-6,CASSLRRGGANVLTF,TGTGCCAGCAGCCTACGTAGGGGTGGGGCCAACGTCCTGACTTTC
NA,15,TRBJ2-1,NA,TRBV11-1,CASSFGVVPSREQFF,TGTGCCAGCAGCTTCGGGGTGGTGCCCTCTCGGGAGCAGTTCTTC
TRBD1,17,TRBJ2-5,NA,TRBV2,CASSETGGWGIQETQYF,TGTGCCAGCAGTGAGACAGGGGGATGGGGTATCCAAGAGACCCAGTACTTC
TRBD1,16,TRBJ2-3,NA,TRBV28,CASRLGQGVSFGTQYF,TGTGCCAGCAGACTGGGACAGGGGGTAAGTTTTGGAACGCAGTATTTT
NA,15,TRBJ1-2,NA,TRBV5-4,CASSSEGQVNYGYTF,TGTGCCAGCAGCTCGGAGGGGCAGGTGAACTATGGCTACACCTTC
NA,11,TRBJ2-1,NA,TRBV10-2,CASSPPGVEFF,TGCGCCAGCAGTCCCCCGGGTGTTGAGTTCTTC
NA,13,TRBJ1-6,NA,TRBV12-3/TRBV12-4,CASSRNGNSPLHF,TGTGCCAGCAGTCGGAACGGGAATTCACCCCTCCACTTT
NA,15,TRBJ2-2,NA,TRBV9,CASSVEGGSTGELFF,TGTGCCAGCAGCGTAGAGGGGGGAAGCACCGGGGAGCTGTTTTTT
TRBD1,14,TRBJ1-1,NA,TRBV3-1/TRBV3-2,CASSPGTGITEAFF,TGTGCCAGCAGCCCCGGGACAGGGATTACTGAAGCTTTCTTT
TRBD1,11,TRBJ1-1,NA,TRBV6-5,CASGTGLEAFF,TGTGCCAGTGGGACAGGACTGGAAGCTTTCTTT
NA,11,TRBJ2-5,NA,TRBV20-1,CSAPTGETQYF,TGCAGTGCTCCCACGGGGGAGACCCAGTACTTC
TRBD1,15,TRBJ2-7,NA,TRBV7-6,CASSRGQGGPYEQYF,TGTGCCAGCAGCAGGGGACAGGGTGGCCCCTACGAGCAGTACTTC
NA,13,TRBJ2-7,NA,TRBV7-9,CASSFSAAYEQYF,TGTGCCAGCAGCTTTTCGGCAGCCTACGAGCAGTACTTC
NA,15,TRBJ1-3,once,TRBV6-5,CASSPVTYTGNTIYF,TGTGCCAGCAGTCCGGTGACCTATACTGGAAACACCATATATTTT
NA,15,TRBJ2-3,once,TRBV5-1,CASSLGAGSADTQYF,TGCGCCAGCAGCTTGGGTGCTGGGAGCGCAGATACGCAGTATTTT
NA,13,TRBJ2-1,once,TRBV11-3,CASSLDGGTEQFF,TGTGCCAGCAGCTTAGATGGGGGGACTGAGCAGTTCTTC
NA,14,TRBJ2-7,NA,TRBV27,CASSFSAGSYEQYF,TGTGCCAGCAGTTTTAGCGCTGGCTCCTACGAGCAGTACTTC
TRBD1,14,TRBJ2-7,NA,TRBV28,CASRTGLVSYEQYF,TGTGCCAGCAGGACAGGGCTCGTTTCCTACGAGCAGTACTTC
TRBD2,19,TRBJ2-7,NA,TRBV28,CASIGQGTSGRARGYEQYF,TGTGCCAGCATCGGCCAAGGGACTAGCGGGAGGGCCAGGGGGTACGAGCAGTACTTC
TRBD1,13,TRBJ1-2,NA,TRBV25-1,CASSARGTEGYTF,TGTGCCAGCAGTGCCAGGGGGACCGAGGGCTACACCTTC
TRBD1,14,TRBJ2-2,NA,TRBV2,CASKGAVNTGELFF,TGTGCCAGCAAGGGGGCGGTAAACACCGGGGAGCTGTTTTTT
TRBD2,17,TRBJ2-3,NA,TRBV18,CASSPQAGGGRTDTQYF,TGTGCCAGCTCACCCCAAGCGGGAGGAGGGCGCACAGATACGCAGTATTTT
TRBD2,15,TRBJ2-2,NA,TRBV6-4,CASSDSWGGTGELFF,TGTGCCAGCAGTGACTCTTGGGGGGGCACCGGGGAGCTGTTTTTT
NA,14,TRBJ1-3,NA,TRBV19,CAISGGRSGNTIYF,TGTGCCATCTCGGGGGGCCGCTCTGGAAACACCATATATTTT
NA,12,TRBJ1-3,NA,TRBV10-3,CAISESGNTIYF,TGTGCCATCAGTGAGTCGGGAAACACCATATATTTT
NA,15,TRBJ2-1,NA,TRBV11-3,CASSRTGSNDNEQFF,TGTGCCAGCAGCCGCACCGGCAGTAACGACAATGAGCAGTTCTTC
NA,14,TRBJ2-7,once,TRBV4-1,CASSQEGPGGEQYF,TGCGCCAGCAGCCAAGAGGGCCCCGGGGGCGAGCAGTACTTC
NA,15,TRBJ1-3,NA,TRBV5-1,CASSLWGLSGNTIYF,TGCGCCAGCAGCTTATGGGGCCTCTCTGGAAACACCATATATTTT
TRBD2,15,TRBJ2-3,NA,TRBV24-1,CATSGEREGTDTQYF,TGTGCCACCAGTGGAGAGCGGGAGGGCACAGATACGCAGTATTTT
TRBD1,17,TRBJ2-6,once,TRBV2,CASMGGQGAAGANVLTF,TGTGCCAGCATGGGGGGACAGGGGGCAGCCGGGGCCAACGTCCTGACTTTC
TRBD1,16,TRBJ2-4,NA,TRBV28,CASSLPPGQGLRIQYF,TGTGCCAGCAGTTTACCCCCGGGACAGGGGCTGAGGATTCAGTACTTC
NA,17,TRBJ1-4,NA,TRBV4-2,CASSQDARAATNEKLFF,TGTGCCAGCAGCCAAGACGCCAGGGCGGCAACTAATGAAAAACTGTTTTTT
NA,14,TRBJ2-7,NA,TRBV6-5,CASTHSPETYEQYF,TGTGCCAGCACCCACTCCCCAGAGACCTACGAGCAGTACTTC
NA,18,TRBJ1-4,few,TRBV5-1,CASSLGGTSVGPVQKLFF,TGCGCCAGCAGCTTGGGCGGCACCTCAGTAGGGCCCGTGCAAAAACTGTTTTTT
NA,14,TRBJ2-7,NA,TRBV11-2,CASSRTGAVHEQYF,TGTGCGAGCAGCAGGACGGGAGCGGTCCACGAGCAGTACTTC
NA,13,TRBJ2-1,NA,TRBV29-1,CSVVYSQYNEQFF,TGCAGCGTTGTGTACTCTCAATACAATGAGCAGTTCTTC
NA,16,TRBJ2-7,NA,TRBV7-8,CASSSPLAAGPYEQYF,TGTGCCAGCAGCTCACCTCTAGCAGCAGGTCCTTACGAGCAGTACTTC
NA,12,TRBJ2-2,NA,TRBV10-2,CASSLASGELFF,TGCGCCAGTTCTCTAGCTTCTGGGGAGCTGTTTTTT
NA,13,TRBJ2-3,NA,TRBV5-1,CASGGGSTDTQYF,TGCGCCAGCGGGGGGGGCAGCACAGATACGCAGTATTTT
TRBD1,13,TRBJ2-7,few,TRBV3-1/TRBV3-2,CASSQGDRTEQYF,TGTGCCAGCAGCCAAGGGGACAGGACCGAGCAGTACTTC
TRBD1,16,TRBJ1-1,NA,TRBV6-1,CASSGAPGQGNTEAFF,TGTGCCAGCAGTGGGGCTCCGGGACAGGGGAACACTGAAGCTTTCTTT
NA,13,TRBJ1-1,NA,TRBV6-5,CATRGTLNTEAFF,TGTGCCACTAGGGGAACTTTGAACACTGAAGCTTTCTTT
NA,12,TRBJ1-2,NA,TRBV30,CAWSRHPWGYTF,TGTGCCTGGAGTAGACACCCCTGGGGCTACACCTTC
NA,16,TRBJ2-7,NA,TRBV4-3,CASSHLSGTATYEQYF,TGCGCCAGCAGCCATTTAAGCGGGACAGCCACTTACGAGCAGTACTTC
TRBD1,14,TRBJ1-4,NA,TRBV11-3,CASSPRQGNEKLFF,TGTGCCAGCAGCCCTAGACAGGGGAATGAAAAACTGTTTTTT
NA,16,TRBJ2-2,once,TRBV28,CASTPVVGTNTGELFF,TGTGCCAGCACCCCCGTTGTTGGGACGAACACCGGGGAGCTGTTTTTT
TRBD1,13,TRBJ2-2,once,TRBV29-1,CSVGQGRSGELFF,TGCAGCGTTGGACAGGGGAGGTCCGGGGAGCTGTTTTTT